Following are 9 T cell receptor beta chains from one sample sequenced in a study of shared clonotypes between healthy human individuals. This table comes from immunoSEQ multiplex PCR, and its TCRdb copy is limited to in-frame clones, with some not included. The sample consists of about 2.4 million clones, more than 80% of them appearing once. The sequenced sample consisted of naive CD4+ T cells sorted from blood. Subset reported: CD45RA+ positively selected. Source of these receptors: a man between 18 and 29 years old in good health.

The V call is TRBV19, the J call TRBJ1-1; perhaps TRBD1 as D (5 bases). Germline CDR1 is LNHDA and CDR2 is SQIVND (reference sequence). The CDR3 has 13 residues. Deletions cut 10 bases from V and 2 bases from J, with 14 bases between. CDR3 sequence (DNA): TGTGCCACCGGGGCCCCACCCAACACTGAAGCTTTCTTT. Its protein is CATGAPPNTEAFF. The variable domain in full, completed from reference TRBV19 and TRBJ1-1, reads DGGITQSPKYLFRKEGQNVTLSCEQNLNHDAMYWYRQDPGQGLRLIYYSQIVNDFQKGDIAEGYSVSREKKESFPLTVTSAQKNPTAFYLCATGAPPNTEAFFGQGTRLTVV.

The rearrangement joins TRBV7-6 to TRBJ2-1, with unresolved D. This CDR3 has 15 amino acids. CDR1 is SGHVS, CDR2 FNYEAQ, per germline. The V gene lost 5 bases and the J gene lost 8 bases, with 19 bases spanning the gap. For the CDR3, the DNA is TGTGCCAGCAGCCTGACACCCATTTGGGCCTATGAGCAGTTCTTC. Its translation is CASSLTPIWAYEQFF.

This chain connects TRBV5-6 to TRBJ1-1, with D unresolved. Trimming took 3 bases from V and 2 from J, leaving 8 bases between them. Germline-derived CDR1 and CDR2 are SGHDT and YYEEEE. This CDR3 comprises 13 residues. CDR3 amino acids: CASSWTENTEAFF. CDR3 in DNA: TGTGCCAGCAGCTGGACGGAAAACACTGAAGCTTTCTTT.

The J gene is TRBJ1-1, the V gene TRBV19; TRBD1 agrees at 8 bases. This CDR3 contains 15 residues. Losses at the gene ends were 4 bases for V and 11 bases for J; bases not matched to a gene: 15. The germline V gene has CDR1 LNHDA and CDR2 SQIVND (reference sequence). The CDR3 coding sequence is TGTGCCAGTAGTACTTTTGGGACAGGAGACCTGATGGCTTTCTTT. It specifies CASSTFGTGDLMAFF.

Written as DNA, the CDR3 is TGTGCCAGCAGTAACACCGGGACTGGGATGTATGGCTACACCTTC. Its translation is CASSNTGTGMYGYTF. The chain links TRBV6-5 to TRBJ1-2; D may be TRBD1 (5 bases). This CDR3 has 15 amino acids. V lost 5 bases to trimming and J lost 5 bases, with 18 bases between them. Germline V gives CDR1 MNHEY, CDR2 SVGAGI.

This rearrangement joins TRBV5-1 to TRBJ2-7; maybe TRBD2 (6 bases). CDR1 SGHRS and CDR2 YFSETQ come from the germline V gene. Trimming removed 0 bases at V and 3 bases at J, with 10 bases between. The CDR3 extends over 14 amino acids. The CDR3 loop reads CASSLGGLNYEQYF. The CDR3 coding sequence is TGCGCCAGCAGCTTGGGGGGACTCAACTACGAGCAGTACTTC.

The V call is TRBV5-5, the J call TRBJ2-5; D not resolved. V was cut by 0 bases and J by 3 bases, with 15 bases left in between. Per germline, CDR1 SGHKS and CDR2 YYEKEE (reference sequence). The CDR3 sequence is 16 residues long. The CDR3 bases are TGTGCCAGCAGCTTGGTGGGGTTCCCGTCCGAAGAGACCCAGTACTTC. Its translation is CASSLVGFPSEETQYF.

This clone was detected once. V is TRBV6-1 and J is TRBJ1-6; possibly TRBD1 for D (5 bases). This CDR3 contains 15 residues. Germline CDR1 is MNHNS and CDR2 is SASEGT. Trimming pared 3 bases from V and 10 bases from J, leaving 16 bases between. The CDR3 protein is CASSEGTGQVSPLHF. CDR3 bases: TGTGCCAGCAGTGAGGGGACGGGCCAGGTATCACCCCTCCACTTT.

The chain recombines TRBV7-9 with TRBJ2-6, with TRBD1 identical over 9 bases. The CDR3 is 17 amino acids. V lost 1 base to trimming and J lost 2 bases; unmatched junction nucleotides: 3. Germline V gene sequence: CDR1 SEHNR, CDR2 FQNEAQ (reference sequence). CDR3 nucleotide sequence: TGTGCCAGCAGCTTAGGGACAGGGGATACTGGGGCCAACGTCCTGACTTTC. Translated: CASSLGTGDTGANVLTF.